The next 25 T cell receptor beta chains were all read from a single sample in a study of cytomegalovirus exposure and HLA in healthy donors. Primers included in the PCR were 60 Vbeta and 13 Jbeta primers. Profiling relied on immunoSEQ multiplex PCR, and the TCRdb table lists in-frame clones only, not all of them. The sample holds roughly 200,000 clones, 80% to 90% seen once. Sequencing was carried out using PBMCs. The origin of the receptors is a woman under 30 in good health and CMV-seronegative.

The CDR3 sequence is CASSLWEGRNTEAFF. CDR3 in DNA: TGTGCCAGCAGCTTATGGGAGGGGCGGAACACTGAAGCTTTCTTT. The chain joins TRBV7-9 to TRBJ1-1; D is possibly TRBD1 (5 bases). The germline V gene encodes CDR1 SEHNR and CDR2 FQNEAQ (reference sequence). V was clipped by 2 bases and J by 1 base, with 11 bases between them. There are 15 residues in the CDR3.

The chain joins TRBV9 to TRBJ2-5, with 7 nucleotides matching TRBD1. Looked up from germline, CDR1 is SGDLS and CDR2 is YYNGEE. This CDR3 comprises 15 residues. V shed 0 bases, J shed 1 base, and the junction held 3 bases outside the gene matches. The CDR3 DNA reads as TGTGCCAGCAGCGTAGAAGGGGGCCCCCAAGAGACCCAGTACTTC. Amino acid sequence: CASSVEGGPQETQYF.

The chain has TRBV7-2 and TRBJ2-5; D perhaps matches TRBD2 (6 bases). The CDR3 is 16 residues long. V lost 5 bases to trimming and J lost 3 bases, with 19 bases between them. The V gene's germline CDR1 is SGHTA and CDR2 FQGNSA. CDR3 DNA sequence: TGTGCCAGCAGCCAAGGAGGAGTGGGGGGAAAAGAGACCCAGTACTTC. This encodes CASSQGGVGGKETQYF. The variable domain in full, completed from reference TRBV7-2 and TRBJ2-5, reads GAGVSQSPSNKVTEKGKDVELRCDPISGHTALYWYRQSLGQGLEFLIYFQGNSAPDKSGLPSDRFSAERTGGSVSTLTIQRTQQEDSAVYLCASSQGGVGGKETQYFGPGTRLLVL.

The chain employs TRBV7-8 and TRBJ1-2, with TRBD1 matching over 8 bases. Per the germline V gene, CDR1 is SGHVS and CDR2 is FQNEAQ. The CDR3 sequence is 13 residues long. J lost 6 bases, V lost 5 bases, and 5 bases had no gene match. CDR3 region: CASSPSGGNGYTF. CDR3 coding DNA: TGTGCCAGCAGCCCTTCAGGGGGCAATGGCTACACCTTC.

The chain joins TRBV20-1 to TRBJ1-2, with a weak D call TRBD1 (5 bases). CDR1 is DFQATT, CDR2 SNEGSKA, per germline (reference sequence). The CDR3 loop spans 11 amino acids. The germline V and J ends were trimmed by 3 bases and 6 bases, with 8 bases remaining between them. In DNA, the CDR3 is TGCAGTGCTAGGGCAGGGAATGGCTACACCTTC. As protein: CSARAGNGYTF.

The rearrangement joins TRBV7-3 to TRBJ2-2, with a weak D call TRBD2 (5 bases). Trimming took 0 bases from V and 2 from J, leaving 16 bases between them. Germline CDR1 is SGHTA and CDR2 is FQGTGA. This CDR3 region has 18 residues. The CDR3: CASSLTIGTEGNTGELFF. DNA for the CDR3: TGTGCCAGCAGCTTAACGATCGGAACAGAGGGAAACACCGGGGAGCTGTTTTTT.

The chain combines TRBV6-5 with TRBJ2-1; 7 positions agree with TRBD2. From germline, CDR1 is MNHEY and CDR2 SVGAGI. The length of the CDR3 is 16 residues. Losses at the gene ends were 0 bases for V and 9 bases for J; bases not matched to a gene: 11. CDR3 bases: TGTGCCAGCAGTTACTCAATTCCGGGTGGGGGGGGTGAGCAGTTCTTC. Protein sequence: CASSYSIPGGGGEQFF.

CDR3 residues: CASRGTSGPWETQYF. The CDR3 DNA follows: TGTGCCAGTAGAGGGACTAGCGGGCCCTGGGAGACCCAGTACTTC. The rearrangement links TRBV27 to TRBJ2-5; TRBD2 matches at 12 bases. The germline V gene encodes CDR1 MNHEY and CDR2 SMNVEV (reference sequence). This CDR3 has 15 residues. V was clipped by 9 bases and J by 5 bases; unmatched bases: 10.

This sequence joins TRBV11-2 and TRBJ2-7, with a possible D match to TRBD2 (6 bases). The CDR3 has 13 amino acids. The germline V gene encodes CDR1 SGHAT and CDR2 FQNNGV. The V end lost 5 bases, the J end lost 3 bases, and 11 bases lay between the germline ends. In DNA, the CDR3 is TGTGCCAGCAGCCCCTGGAGGGTCTACGAGCAGTACTTC. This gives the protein CASSPWRVYEQYF.

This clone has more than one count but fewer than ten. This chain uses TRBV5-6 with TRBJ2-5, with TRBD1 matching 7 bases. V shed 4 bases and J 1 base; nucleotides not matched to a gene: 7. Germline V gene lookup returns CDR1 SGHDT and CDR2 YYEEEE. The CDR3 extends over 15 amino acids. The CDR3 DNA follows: TGTGCCAGCAGCCTACTGACAGGGTCCCAAGAGACCCAGTACTTC. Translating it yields CASSLLTGSQETQYF. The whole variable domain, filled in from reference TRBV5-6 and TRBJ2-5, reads DAGVTQSPTHLIKTRGQQVTLRCSPKSGHDTVSWYQQALGQGPQFIFQYYEEEERQRGNFPDRFSGHQFPNYSSELNVNALLLGDSALYLCASSLLTGSQETQYFGPGTRLLVL.

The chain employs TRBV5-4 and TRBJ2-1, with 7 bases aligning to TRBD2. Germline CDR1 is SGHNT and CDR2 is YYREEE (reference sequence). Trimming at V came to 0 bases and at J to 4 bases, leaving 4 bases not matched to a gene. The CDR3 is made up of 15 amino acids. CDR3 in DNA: TGTGCCAGCAGCTTGGTTGGGAGGGCTTACAATGAGCAGTTCTTC. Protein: CASSLVGRAYNEQFF.

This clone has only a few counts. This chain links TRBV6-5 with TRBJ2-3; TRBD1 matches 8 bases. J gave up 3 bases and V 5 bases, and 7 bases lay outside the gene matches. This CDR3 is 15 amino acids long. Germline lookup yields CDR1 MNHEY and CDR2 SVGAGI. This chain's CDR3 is CASSRSGGATDTQYF. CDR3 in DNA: TGTGCCAGCAGTCGATCAGGGGGCGCAACAGATACGCAGTATTTT.

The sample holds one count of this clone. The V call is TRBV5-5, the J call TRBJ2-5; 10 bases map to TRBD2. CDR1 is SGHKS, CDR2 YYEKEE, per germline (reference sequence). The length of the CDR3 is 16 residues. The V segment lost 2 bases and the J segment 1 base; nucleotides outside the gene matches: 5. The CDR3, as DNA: TGTGCCAGCAGCTTACTAGCGGGAACCCTCCAAGAGACCCAGTACTTC. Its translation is CASSLLAGTLQETQYF.

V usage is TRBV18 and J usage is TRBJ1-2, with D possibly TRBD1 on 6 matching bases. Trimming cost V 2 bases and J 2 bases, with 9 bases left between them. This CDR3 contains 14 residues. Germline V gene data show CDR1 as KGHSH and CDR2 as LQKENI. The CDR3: CASSPWDNNYGYTF. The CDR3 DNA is TGTGCCAGCTCACCATGGGACAACAACTATGGCTACACCTTC.

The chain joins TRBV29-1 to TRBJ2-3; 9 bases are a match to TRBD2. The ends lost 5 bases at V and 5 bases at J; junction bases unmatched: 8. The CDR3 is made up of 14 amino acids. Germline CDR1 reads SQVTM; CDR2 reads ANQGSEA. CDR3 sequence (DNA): TGCAGCGTTCGGGCTAGCGGGGCGGGAGATACGCAGTATTTT. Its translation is CSVRASGAGDTQYF.

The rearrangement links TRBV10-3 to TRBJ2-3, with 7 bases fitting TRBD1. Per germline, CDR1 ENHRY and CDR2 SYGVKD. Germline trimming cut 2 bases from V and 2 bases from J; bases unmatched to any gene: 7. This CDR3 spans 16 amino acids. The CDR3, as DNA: TGTGCCATCAGTGAGGGAACAGGGGAAATCACAGATACGCAGTATTTT. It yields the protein CAISEGTGEITDTQYF.

CDR3 residues: CASSYLGNSNEQFF. CDR3 in DNA: TGTGCCAGCAGTTACCTCGGGAATTCCAATGAGCAGTTCTTC. This chain links TRBV6-5 with TRBJ2-1; perhaps TRBD2 as D (5 bases). V shed 2 bases and J shed 6 bases, with 11 bases lying between them. CDR3 length: 14 amino acids. Germline V gene data show CDR1 as MNHEY and CDR2 as SVGAGI.

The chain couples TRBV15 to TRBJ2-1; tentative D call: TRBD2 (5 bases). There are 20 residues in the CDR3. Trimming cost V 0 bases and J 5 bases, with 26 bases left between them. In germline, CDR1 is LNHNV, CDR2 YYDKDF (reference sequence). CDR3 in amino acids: CATSRDFDSRGQRTNNEQFF. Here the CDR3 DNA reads TGTGCCACCAGCAGAGATTTTGACTCACGGGGTCAGCGGACGAACAATGAGCAGTTCTTC.

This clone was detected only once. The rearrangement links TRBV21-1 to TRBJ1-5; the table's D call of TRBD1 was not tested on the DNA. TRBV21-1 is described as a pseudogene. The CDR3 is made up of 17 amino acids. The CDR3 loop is CASSKGGTDYSNQPQHF. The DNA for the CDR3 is TGTGCCAGCAGCAAAGGGGGGACAGATTATAGCAATCAGCCCCAGCATTTT.

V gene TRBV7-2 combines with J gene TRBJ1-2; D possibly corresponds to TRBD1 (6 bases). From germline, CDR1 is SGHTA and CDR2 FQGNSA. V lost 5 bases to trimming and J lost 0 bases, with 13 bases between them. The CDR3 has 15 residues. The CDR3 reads CASSLGGAPNYGYTF. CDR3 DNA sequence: TGTGCCAGCAGCCTCGGGGGGGCTCCTAACTATGGCTACACCTTC.

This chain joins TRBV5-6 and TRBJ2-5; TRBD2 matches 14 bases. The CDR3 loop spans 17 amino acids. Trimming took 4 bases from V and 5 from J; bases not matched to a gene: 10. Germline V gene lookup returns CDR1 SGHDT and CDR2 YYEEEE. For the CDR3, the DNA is TGTGCCAGCAGCCGGGGACTAGCGGGAGTACCGCTGGAGACCCAGTACTTC. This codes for CASSRGLAGVPLETQYF.

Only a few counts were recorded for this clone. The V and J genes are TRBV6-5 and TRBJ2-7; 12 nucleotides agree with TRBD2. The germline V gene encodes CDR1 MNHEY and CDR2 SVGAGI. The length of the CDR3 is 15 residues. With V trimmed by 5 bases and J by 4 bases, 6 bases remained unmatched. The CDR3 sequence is CASSLLAGGQYEQYF. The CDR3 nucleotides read TGTGCCAGCAGTCTCCTAGCGGGGGGGCAGTACGAGCAGTACTTC.

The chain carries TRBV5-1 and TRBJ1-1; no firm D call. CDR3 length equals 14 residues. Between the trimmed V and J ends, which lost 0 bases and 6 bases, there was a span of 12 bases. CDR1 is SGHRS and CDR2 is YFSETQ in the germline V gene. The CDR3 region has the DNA TGCGCCAGCAGCTTGGTCGGGGAAAGGGCTGAAGCTTTCTTT. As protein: CASSLVGERAEAFF.

The CDR3 region is CASSRGYSNQPQHF. The CDR3 coding sequence is TGTGCCAGCAGTAGGGGGTATAGCAATCAGCCCCAGCATTTT. The chain has TRBV6-1 and TRBJ1-5; tentatively, D is TRBD1 (6 bases). V shed 5 bases and J shed 0 bases, with 8 bases lying between them. Germline-derived CDR1 and CDR2 are MNHNS and SASEGT. CDR3 length equals 14 residues.

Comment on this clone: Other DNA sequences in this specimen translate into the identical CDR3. The CDR3 reads CASSQDTGGRTEAFF. The CDR3 nucleotides are TGCGCCAGCAGCCAAGATACAGGGGGGAGGACCGAAGCTTTCTTT. The V gene is TRBV4-3, the J gene TRBJ1-1; 8 bases map to TRBD1. CDR3 length: 15 amino acids. Germline-derived CDR1 and CDR2 are LGHNA and YSLEER. V shed 0 bases, J shed 8 bases, and the junction held 8 bases outside the gene matches.